The 31 T cell receptor beta chains below all came from one sample that was sequenced in a study of early T cells in non-severe SARS-CoV-2 infection (dated by TCRdb to the early 2020s). The library was made by 5' RACE. The listed sequencing device is NextSeq 500. TCRdb itself trimmed the public reads at Q25 with fastp, ran MiXCR and retained productive beta chains. Merged by CDR3 protein, the rows form single entries marked with the most common genes and DNA. This sample has roughly 100,000 distinct CDR3 sequences in its table, and about an eighth of those were observed once. The leading ten clones occupy 6% to 7% of the sample. The source material was whole blood. These TCRs come from an adult who was a healthcare worker with PCR-confirmed SARS-CoV-2 infection or an uninfected control (not recorded which).

This clonotype was detected ten times or more. The gene calls are TRBV20-1 and TRBJ1-5; TRBD1 aligns across 7 bases. The CDR3 runs 12 residues. Germline-derived CDR1 and CDR2 are DFQATT and SNEGSKA (reference sequence). V was clipped by 1 base and J by 7 bases; unmatched bases: 1. DNA for the CDR3: TGCAGTGCTAGAGGACAGGGCCAGCCCCAGCATTTT. Protein product: CSARGQGQPQHF.

This clonotype was observed many times. The J gene is TRBJ1-5, the V gene TRBV6-7; D perhaps matches TRBD1 (6 bases). TRBV6-7 is recorded as an ORF, its role being uncertain. The V and J ends lost 7 bases and 8 bases respectively, with 18 bases between them. The CDR3 length is 14 residues. The CDR3 DNA reads as TGTGCCAGCACCGACGGGACACCGCGGGAGCCCCAGCATTTT. It encodes CASTDGTPREPQHF.

This clonotype was recorded at least ten times. The chain uses TRBV18 and TRBJ2-2; D is unresolved. The CDR3 is made up of 12 amino acids. V was clipped by 1 base and J by 5 bases, with 2 bases between them. Germline CDR1 reads KGHSH; CDR2 reads LQKENI. The CDR3 DNA follows: TGTGCCAGCTCACCACTGACCGGGGAGCTGTTTTTT. Encoded protein: CASSPLTGELFF.

A few counts support this clonotype. V usage is TRBV29-1 and J usage is TRBJ2-1; D is unclear. The CDR3 runs to 13 residues. Looked up from germline, CDR1 is SQVTM and CDR2 is ANQGSEA. Trimming shortened V by 6 bases and J by 4 bases, and 13 bases separated the two germline ends. The CDR3 bases are TGCAGCGTCGCAACCACGAGGTACAATGAGCAGTTCTTC. Translating it yields CSVATTRYNEQFF.

This clonotype was seen repeatedly, ten times or more. The rearrangement links TRBV29-1 to TRBJ2-1, with no clear D. Trimming stripped 5 bases from V and 7 bases from J, with 15 bases between. Germline V gives CDR1 SQVTM, CDR2 ANQGSEA. The CDR3 runs 13 residues. DNA of the CDR3: TGCAGCGTTCTGTCAGGAAAGCGAAATGAGCAGTTCTTC. As protein: CSVLSGKRNEQFF.

The chain has TRBV3-1 and TRBJ2-7; TRBD2 might be the D (6 bases). CDR3 length: 13 residues. In germline, CDR1 is LGHDT, CDR2 YNNKEL (reference sequence). Trimming took 5 bases from V and 0 from J, leaving 8 bases between them. The CDR3 nucleotides are TGTGCCAGCAGCATTAGCGGCTCCTACGAGCAGTACTTC. This codes for CASSISGSYEQYF.

This clonotype showed up just a few times. The CDR3 DNA follows: TGCGCCAGCAGCTTCCGGACAGGGGGCGACTACGAGCAGTACTTC. It is translated as CASSFRTGGDYEQYF. The genes are TRBV5-1 and TRBJ2-7; 11 nucleotides line up with TRBD1. The CDR3 has 15 amino acids. Germline CDR1 SGHRS, CDR2 YFSETQ. V trimming: 2 bases; J trimming: 3 bases; junction bases outside the gene matches: 4. The full variable domain, completed using reference TRBV5-1 and TRBJ2-7, is KAGVTQTPRYLIKTRGQQVTLSCSPISGHRSVSWYQQTPGQGLQFLFEYFSETQRNKGNFPGRFSGRQFSNSRSEMNVSTLELGDSALYLCASSFRTGGDYEQYFGPGTRLTVT.

This clonotype was picked up a small number of times. The V gene is TRBV28, the J gene TRBJ1-6, with 8 nucleotides matching TRBD1. The CDR3 spans 14 residues. Germline CDR1 and CDR2: MDHEN and SYDVKM. V was clipped by 4 bases and J by 8 bases; unmatched bases: 4. CDR3 coding DNA: TGTGCCAGCAGTTCACAGGGGGGATATTCACCCCTCCACTTT. Protein: CASSSQGGYSPLHF.

The sample holds many counts of this clonotype. V and J are TRBV28 and TRBJ1-1; a possible D gene is TRBD1 (5 bases). V gave up 6 bases and J gave up 4 bases, with 15 bases separating them. Germline CDR1 and CDR2: MDHEN and SYDVKM. The CDR3 is made up of 14 amino acids. The CDR3 loop reads CASRTWDLLTEAFF. The DNA of the CDR3 is TGTGCCAGCAGAACTTGGGACCTTCTCACTGAAGCTTTCTTT.

This clonotype was seen a handful of times. The chain carries TRBV29-1 and TRBJ2-3, with D unresolved. Looked up from germline, CDR1 is SQVTM and CDR2 is ANQGSEA. Trimming removed 7 bases at V and 0 bases at J, with 11 bases between. This CDR3 has 13 amino acids. This CDR3 reads CSGVKASTDTQYF. In DNA, the CDR3 is TGCAGCGGGGTTAAGGCCAGCACAGATACGCAGTATTTT.

The sample holds many counts of this clonotype. The chain recombines TRBV11-2 with TRBJ2-1; TRBD2 matches 10 bases. Trimming removed 1 base from V and 2 bases from J; junction bases left unmatched: 5. The CDR3 consists of 17 residues. The germline V gene has CDR1 SGHAT and CDR2 FQNNGV. CDR3 in amino acids: CASSLGPTSGTYNEQFF. As DNA, the CDR3 is TGTGCCAGCAGCTTAGGGCCCACTAGCGGGACCTACAATGAGCAGTTCTTC. Full variable domain (missing parts from reference TRBV11-2 and TRBJ2-1): EAGVAQSPRYKIIEKRQSVAFWCNPISGHATLYWYQQILGQGPKLLIQFQNNGVVDDSQLPKDRFSAERLKGVDSTLKIQPAKLEDSAVYLCASSLGPTSGTYNEQFFGPGTRLTVL.

This clonotype was found a few times. The V and J genes are TRBV29-1 and TRBJ1-2; D is unclear. The CDR3 runs to 9 residues. Germline V CDR1 and CDR2: SQVTM, ANQGSEA. Trimming shortened V by 8 bases and J by 7 bases, and 8 bases separated the two germline ends. The CDR3 here is CSPRLGYTF. For the CDR3, the DNA is TGCAGCCCCCGCCTTGGCTACACCTTC.

This clonotype was seen a few times. The rearrangement links TRBV2 to TRBJ2-3; 13 nucleotides match TRBD2. The CDR3 covers 15 residues. Per the germline V gene, CDR1 is SNHLY and CDR2 is FYNNEI. V gave up 6 bases and J gave up 6 bases; unmatched junction bases: 6. In DNA, the CDR3 is TGTGCCAGCAGAAAACTAGCGGGAGGGCCGGATACGCAGTATTTT. Encoded protein: CASRKLAGGPDTQYF.

The chain uses TRBV10-3 and TRBJ2-1; 7 bases agree with TRBD2. CDR1 and CDR2 (germline): ENHRY, SYGVKD. The length of the CDR3 is 13 residues. Unmatched junction bases numbered 6, after V lost 7 bases and J lost 6 bases. CDR3 nucleotide sequence: TGTGCCATCACCGAGACGGGGGGCAATGAGCAGTTCTTC. Its translation is CAITETGGNEQFF.

This sequence joins TRBV27 and TRBJ2-7, with D uncertain. There are 13 residues in the CDR3. CDR1 MNHEY and CDR2 SMNVEV come from the germline V gene (reference sequence). Trimming stripped 5 bases from V and 4 bases from J, with 12 bases between. CDR3 bases: TGTGCCAGCAGTGTTTCCCCCCGATACGAGCAGTACTTC. Protein: CASSVSPRYEQYF.

This clonotype was seen repeatedly, ten times or more. The rearrangement uses TRBV7-6 and TRBJ2-3, with TRBD2 as a possible D gene (6 bases). Trimming shortened V by 5 bases and J by 4 bases, and 19 bases separated the two germline ends. The germline V gene has CDR1 SGHVS and CDR2 FNYEAQ. This CDR3 is built from 16 residues. In DNA form, the CDR3 reads TGTGCCAGCAGCGCAGTCGGAGGGACTCAGGCAGATACGCAGTATTTT. It is translated as CASSAVGGTQADTQYF.

This clonotype was observed many times. CDR3 residues: CASSLKAIANTGELFF. In DNA, the CDR3 is TGTGCCAGCAGCTTAAAGGCAATAGCGAACACCGGGGAGCTGTTTTTT. The chain is built from TRBV7-9 and TRBJ2-2, with D hard to call. The CDR3 length is 16 residues. Between the trimmed V and J ends, which lost 2 bases and 0 bases, there was a span of 10 bases. Germline CDR1 is SEHNR and CDR2 is FQNEAQ (reference sequence).

This clonotype was seen repeatedly, ten times or more. The rearrangement joins TRBV4-1 to TRBJ2-3, with D hard to call. The CDR3 consists of 18 residues. Germline CDR1 reads MGHRA; CDR2 reads YSYEKL. V lost 3 bases and J lost 0, with 19 bases in between. The CDR3 is CASSQAEGATTSTDTQYF. CDR3 nucleotide sequence: TGCGCCAGCAGCCAGGCCGAAGGAGCTACCACTAGCACAGATACGCAGTATTTT.

The genes are TRBV7-2 and TRBJ2-3; no firm D call. This CDR3 spans 15 amino acids. The germline V gene encodes CDR1 SGHTA and CDR2 FQGNSA. Trimming took off 4 bases at V and 0 bases at J, with 11 bases between the two ends. This CDR3 is CASSSQPRSTDTQYF. DNA of the CDR3: TGTGCCAGCAGCTCACAGCCCCGGAGCACAGATACGCAGTATTTT.

The chain carries TRBV28 and TRBJ2-7, with D possibly TRBD1 on 5 matching bases. CDR1 MDHEN and CDR2 SYDVKM come from the germline V gene. Trimming stripped 2 bases from V and 5 bases from J, with 22 bases between. This CDR3 spans 17 amino acids. The CDR3 loop reads CASSLIAGIRPLHEQYF. CDR3 bases: TGTGCCAGCAGTTTAATAGCAGGGATACGACCTCTCCACGAGCAGTACTTC.

The chain combines TRBV28 with TRBJ2-1; 14 bases fit TRBD2. This CDR3 has 13 residues. V shed 6 bases and J 10 bases; nucleotides not matched to a gene: 2. In germline, CDR1 is MDHEN, CDR2 SYDVKM. The CDR3 here is CASRGLAGVEQFF. CDR3 nucleotides: TGTGCCAGCAGGGGACTAGCGGGAGTGGAGCAGTTCTTC.

This chain uses TRBV12-3 or TRBV12-4 with TRBJ1-4, with D uncertain. CDR3 size: 15 residues. V dropped 6 bases and J dropped 0 bases, with 11 bases sitting between them. The CDR3 coding sequence is TGTGCCAGCAGCGTAGGACGGTCAACTAATGAAAAACTGTTTTTT. The encoded protein is CASSVGRSTNEKLFF.

J is TRBJ1-5 and V is TRBV6-2 or TRBV6-3, with a possible D match to TRBD1 (5 bases). This CDR3 has 14 residues. Between the trimmed V and J ends, which lost 6 bases and 2 bases, there was a span of 11 bases. Germline CDR1 MNHEY, CDR2 SVGEGT. CDR3 sequence reads: CASRGRAGNQPQHF. CDR3 DNA: TGTGCCAGCAGGGGACGGGCGGGCAATCAGCCCCAGCATTTT.

This clonotype has at least ten counts. V usage is TRBV5-6 and J usage is TRBJ2-7; no clear D gene. The V end lost 0 bases, the J end lost 0 bases, and 4 bases lay between the germline ends. This CDR3 has 13 amino acids. The germline gives CDR1 SGHDT, CDR2 YYEEEE. DNA for the CDR3: TGTGCCAGCAGCTTGGCCGCCTCCTACGAGCAGTACTTC. This sequence encodes CASSLAASYEQYF.

This clonotype was observed many times. The V call is TRBV28, the J call TRBJ1-1; 9 bases are a match to TRBD1. The CDR3 is made up of 13 amino acids. Trimming cost V 4 bases and J 4 bases; bases outside gene matches: 1. Germline-derived CDR1 and CDR2 are MDHEN and SYDVKM. The CDR3 DNA sequence: TGTGCCAGCAGTTGGACAGGGGCCACTGAAGCTTTCTTT. Amino acid sequence: CASSWTGATEAFF.

Here the CDR3 reads CASGPDGNSPLHF. The CDR3 nucleotides read TGTGCCAGTGGGCCCGACGGGAATTCACCCCTCCACTTT. The J gene is TRBJ1-6, the V gene TRBV19; D gene ambiguous. V shed 8 bases and J shed 7 bases, with 12 bases lying between them. The CDR3 loop spans 13 amino acids. Per germline, CDR1 LNHDA and CDR2 SQIVND (reference sequence).

This clonotype occurred once. This CDR3 is CASSNRQPDTQYF. CDR3 DNA: TGTGCCAGCAGTAACCGACAGCCAGATACGCAGTATTTT. This sequence joins TRBV6-1 and TRBJ2-3; possible D gene TRBD1, 5 bases. This CDR3 has 13 amino acids. Germline lookup yields CDR1 MNHNS and CDR2 SASEGT. V was pared by 5 bases and J by 4 bases, with 10 bases between.

The rearrangement links TRBV28 to TRBJ2-7, with D possibly being TRBD2 (6 bases). The CDR3 is 17 residues long. Germline-derived CDR1 and CDR2 are MDHEN and SYDVKM. The V and J ends lost 3 bases and 4 bases respectively, with 22 bases between them. The DNA for the CDR3 is TGTGCCAGCAGTTTCCAGCCGGGTCGGAGGGAGGAATACGAGCAGTACTTC. Translating gives CASSFQPGRREEYEQYF.

The V call is TRBV3-1, the J call TRBJ2-7, with 9 bases fitting TRBD2. CDR3 length: 15 amino acids. Trimming at V came to 4 bases and at J to 2 bases, leaving 6 bases not matched to a gene. Germline V gene sequence: CDR1 LGHDT, CDR2 YNNKEL (reference sequence). The CDR3 protein is CASSPLAGSAYEQYF. In DNA form, the CDR3 reads TGTGCCAGCAGCCCCCTAGCGGGAAGTGCCTACGAGCAGTACTTC.

The chain combines TRBV7-8 with TRBJ2-1; D call uncertain. This CDR3 has 14 amino acids. V was clipped by 2 bases and J by 7 bases, with 12 bases between them. From germline, CDR1 is SGHVS and CDR2 FQNEAQ. The CDR3 nucleotides read TGTGCCAGCAGCTTACGGCGGCAGGCAAATGAGCAGTTCTTC. This translates into CASSLRRQANEQFF. Full variable domain (outside the CDR3, taken from reference TRBV7-8 and TRBJ2-1): GAGVSQSPRYKVAKRGQDVALRCDPISGHVSLFWYQQALGQGPEFLTYFQNEAQLDKSGLPSDRFFAERPEGSVSTLKIQRTQQEDSAVYLCASSLRRQANEQFFGPGTRLTVL.

This chain uses TRBV2 with TRBJ1-2; weak D call: TRBD1 (6 bases). The CDR3 consists of 15 residues. The germline V gene encodes CDR1 SNHLY and CDR2 FYNNEI. Trimming took 1 base from V and 4 from J, leaving 13 bases between them. In DNA form, the CDR3 reads TGTGCCAGCAGTGAAGAGAACAGGGCTCCCTATGGCTACACCTTC. Translated: CASSEENRAPYGYTF.